A single sample gave rise to the 29 T cell receptor beta chains below, sequenced in a study of T cell responses to AZD1222 COVID-19 vaccine. Sequenced by immunoSEQ multiplex PCR; TCRdb stores in-frame clones only, minus some. The sample has 95,000 to 100,000 clones, just over 90% seen once; the top ten hold 1% to 1.5%. The sample in question was peripheral blood, obtained on day 0 of AZD1222 vaccination. Receptor source: an adult in good health.

The gene calls are TRBV13 and TRBJ2-7, with D tentatively TRBD2 (5 bases). Germline CDR1 reads PRHDT; CDR2 reads FYEKMQ (reference sequence). Trimming removed 5 bases at V and 4 bases at J, with 9 bases between. CDR3 length: 12 residues. The CDR3 DNA sequence: TGTGCCAGCAGCGCCGGGATTTACGAGCAGTACTTC. Its translation: CASSAGIYEQYF.

CDR3 residues: CAISESGGAAETQYF. CDR3 nucleotides: TGTGCCATCAGTGAAAGCGGGGGGGCCGCAGAGACCCAGTACTTC. The J gene is TRBJ2-5, the V gene TRBV10-3, with TRBD2 matching over 10 bases. Germline V gene sequence: CDR1 ENHRY, CDR2 SYGVKD. The J segment lost 4 bases and the V segment lost 3 bases, leaving 5 bases of the junction unmatched. The CDR3 loop spans 15 amino acids.

This chain uses TRBV6-4 with TRBJ2-3; a weak D match, TRBD1 (5 bases). V lost 0 bases and J lost 4, with 8 bases in between. The CDR3 runs to 14 residues. In germline, CDR1 is MRHNA, CDR2 SNTAGT. This chain's CDR3 is CASSDSDRPDTQYF. In nucleotides, the CDR3 is TGTGCCAGCAGTGACTCAGACAGACCAGATACGCAGTATTTT.

The table lists this clone with a few counts. The gene calls are TRBV27 and TRBJ2-7, with D uncertain. The CDR3 is 13 residues long. Germline CDR1 and CDR2: MNHEY and SMNVEV (reference sequence). V lost 3 bases and J 2 bases, leaving 8 bases between the germline ends. The CDR3 protein is CASSFGQAYEQYF. In DNA, the CDR3 is TGTGCCAGCAGTTTCGGCCAGGCCTACGAGCAGTACTTC.

The CDR3: CASSSLSDEQYF. In DNA form, the CDR3 reads TGTGCCAGCAGTTCACTATCGGACGAGCAGTACTTC. V usage is TRBV27 and J usage is TRBJ2-7, with no clear D. The CDR3 loop spans 12 amino acids. The germline gives CDR1 MNHEY, CDR2 SMNVEV (reference sequence). V dropped 4 bases and J dropped 5 bases, with 9 bases sitting between them.

The chain links TRBV5-1 to TRBJ2-1; TRBD1 matches 7 bases. V was clipped by 5 bases and J by 7 bases; unmatched bases: 3. This CDR3 is 12 amino acids long. Germline loops: CDR1 SGHRS, CDR2 YFSETQ. The CDR3 DNA is TGCGCCAGCAGGCAACAGGGGAATGAGCAGTTCTTC. Translating gives CASRQQGNEQFF.

This chain connects TRBV9 to TRBJ2-5; maybe TRBD2 (5 bases). Germline V gene sequence: CDR1 SGDLS, CDR2 YYNGEE. The CDR3 loop spans 13 amino acids. The V gene lost 7 bases and the J gene lost 1 base, with 11 bases spanning the gap. The CDR3 region is CASAPGFQETQYF. CDR3 DNA: TGTGCCAGCGCTCCGGGATTCCAAGAGACCCAGTACTTC.

CDR3 sequence (DNA): TGTGCCAGCTCCCAGGGTTCGAACACTGAAGCTTTCTTT. Translating it yields CASSQGSNTEAFF. This chain connects TRBV18 to TRBJ1-1; a weak D match, TRBD1 (5 bases). Germline V lookup: CDR1 KGHSH, CDR2 LQKENI. This CDR3 is 13 amino acids long. Trimming took 6 bases from V and 1 from J, leaving 9 bases between them. Together with reference TRBV18 and TRBJ1-1, the CDR3 gives the full variable domain: NAGVMQNPRHLVRRRGQEARLRCSPMKGHSHVYWYRQLPEEGLKFMVYLQKENIIDESGMPKERFSAEFPKEGPSILRIQQVVRGDSAAYFCASSQGSNTEAFFGQGTRLTVV.

The chain uses TRBV6-1 and TRBJ1-1; no clear D gene. Germline lookup yields CDR1 MNHNS and CDR2 SASEGT. V lost 0 bases and J 4 bases, leaving 9 bases between the germline ends. CDR3 size: 14 residues. The chain's CDR3 is CASSEAGGVTEAFF. The CDR3 bases are TGTGCCAGCAGTGAAGCAGGCGGGGTCACTGAAGCTTTCTTT.

The V and J genes are TRBV6-5 and TRBJ2-7; D is possibly TRBD1 (6 bases). The CDR3 totals 13 residues. Trimming cost V 4 bases and J 1 base, with 8 bases left between them. Germline V lookup: CDR1 MNHEY, CDR2 SVGAGI. The CDR3: CASSWDKSYEQYF. The CDR3 nucleotides read TGTGCCAGCAGTTGGGACAAATCCTACGAGCAGTACTTC.

The gene calls are TRBV21-1 and TRBJ2-2; TRBD1 is the table's D call, not checked against the DNA. TRBV21-1 is a known pseudogene. The CDR3 loop spans 17 amino acids. CDR3 residues: CASSPSLGRGCTGELFF. The CDR3 region has the DNA TGTGCCAGCAGCCCTTCTTTGGGCAGGGGATGCACCGGGGAGCTGTTTTTT.

This clone appeared a single time. The limits of the CDR3 on the DNA are not certain, so only TCRdb's listed CDR3 is given. V is TRBV21-1 and J is TRBJ1-6. TRBV21-1 has pseudogene status. The CDR3 totals 15 residues, both ends included. The CDR3: CASSKEVGVGSPLHF.

The chain combines TRBV6-5 with TRBJ1-1; D unresolved. The CDR3 consists of 13 residues. The germline gives CDR1 MNHEY, CDR2 SVGAGI. Trimming took 7 bases from V and 6 from J, leaving 15 bases between them. CDR3 region: CASTPSRLAEAFF. The CDR3 nucleotides are TGTGCCAGCACACCCAGTAGGTTGGCTGAAGCTTTCTTT.

V is TRBV27 and J is TRBJ1-2; no reliable D call. CDR3 size: 13 residues. The germline gives CDR1 MNHEY, CDR2 SMNVEV (reference sequence). The V gene lost 3 bases and the J gene lost 0 bases, with 5 bases spanning the gap. CDR3 DNA sequence: TGTGCCAGCAGTTTCTACGCTAACTATGGCTACACCTTC. It specifies CASSFYANYGYTF.

J is TRBJ2-1 and V is TRBV19, with D hard to call. Trimming took off 4 bases at V and 2 bases at J, with 21 bases between the two ends. CDR1 and CDR2 from the germline V gene are LNHDA and SQIVND (reference sequence). The CDR3 spans 18 residues. CDR3 amino acids: CASSTVGIETLAYNEQFF. The CDR3 DNA reads as TGTGCCAGTAGTACGGTGGGGATCGAGACCCTCGCCTACAATGAGCAGTTCTTC.

The chain carries TRBV27 and TRBJ2-7, with unresolved D. This CDR3 spans 12 amino acids. Germline values: CDR1 MNHEY, CDR2 SMNVEV (reference sequence). Trimming pared 7 bases from V and 0 bases from J, leaving 7 bases between. The CDR3 sequence: CASIGPSYEQYF. In nucleotides, the CDR3 is TGTGCCAGCATAGGGCCCTCCTACGAGCAGTACTTC.

The J gene is TRBJ1-1, the V gene TRBV28; D remains unclear. This CDR3 has 11 residues. The V gene lost 7 bases and the J gene lost 3 bases, with 6 bases spanning the gap. CDR1 is MDHEN and CDR2 is SYDVKM in the germline V gene. The CDR3 region is CASNVYTEAFF. The CDR3 nucleotides are TGTGCCAGCAATGTGTACACTGAAGCTTTCTTT. Full variable domain (missing parts from reference TRBV28 and TRBJ1-1): DVKVTQSSRYLVKRTGEKVFLECVQDMDHENMFWYRQDPGLGLRLIYFSYDVKMKEKGDIPEGYSVSREKKERFSLILESASTNQTSMYLCASNVYTEAFFGQGTRLTVV.

The chain has TRBV21-1 and TRBJ2-5; the table's D call of TRBD1 was not tested on the DNA. TRBV21-1 is a listed pseudogene. This CDR3 contains 17 residues. Here the CDR3 reads CASSNHPPRERQETQYF. In DNA, the CDR3 is TGTGCCAGCAGCAATCACCCACCCAGGGAACGACAAGAGACCCAGTACTTC.

The chain couples TRBV7-9 to TRBJ2-3; D unresolved. Germline V gene sequence: CDR1 SEHNR, CDR2 FQNEAQ (reference sequence). This CDR3 spans 11 amino acids. V was cut by 2 bases and J by 5 bases, with 2 bases left in between. The CDR3 is CASSLIDTQYF. CDR3 coding DNA: TGTGCCAGCAGCTTAATAGATACGCAGTATTTT.

The J gene is TRBJ1-2, the V gene TRBV10-3; D is unclear. The germline V and J ends were trimmed by 4 bases and 0 bases, with 9 bases remaining between them. This CDR3 contains 14 residues. The germline V gene encodes CDR1 ENHRY and CDR2 SYGVKD. CDR3 DNA: TGTGCCATCAGTGTCCCGGGATCTAACTATGGCTACACCTTC. The encoded protein is CAISVPGSNYGYTF.

Comments on this clone: At one boundary the junction diverges from the germline segment, which might be a read error. This chain uses TRBV6-5 with TRBJ1-1; D not certain. There are 15 residues in the CDR3. The germline V gene has CDR1 MNHEY and CDR2 SVGAGI. The CDR3 reads CASSYFGAGNTEAFF. CDR3 coding DNA: TGTGCCAGCAGCTACTTCGGCGCAGGGAACACTGAAGCTTTCTTT.

The chain combines TRBV15 with TRBJ1-2; no reliable D call. V was shortened by 5 bases and J by 2 bases, with 15 bases between the two germline ends. Germline loops: CDR1 LNHNV, CDR2 YYDKDF (reference sequence). The CDR3 consists of 15 residues. CDR3 in amino acids: CATSYDHPDNYGYTF. DNA of the CDR3: TGTGCCACCAGCTACGACCACCCTGACAACTATGGCTACACCTTC.

The chain uses TRBV29-1 and TRBJ2-3; D is uncertain. V was trimmed by 4 bases and J by 0 bases, leaving 11 bases between them. The germline V gene has CDR1 SQVTM and CDR2 ANQGSEA. The CDR3 is 14 residues long. CDR3 in DNA: TGCAGCGTTGGGCTCCAGATAAGCACAGATACGCAGTATTTT. Residues: CSVGLQISTDTQYF.

The chain links TRBV5-4 to TRBJ1-2, with D possibly TRBD1 on 5 matching bases. CDR3 length: 14 amino acids. Trimming left V 0 bases short and J 5 bases short, with 11 bases between. The V gene's germline CDR1 is SGHNT and CDR2 YYREEE (reference sequence). CDR3: CASSLVQGQYGYTF. CDR3 sequence (DNA): TGTGCCAGCAGCTTGGTCCAGGGCCAGTATGGCTACACCTTC. Supplemented by reference TRBV5-4 and TRBJ1-2, the full variable domain reads ETGVTQSPTHLIKTRGQQVTLRCSSQSGHNTVSWYQQALGQGPQFIFQYYREEENGRGNFPPRFSGLQFPNYSSELNVNALELDDSALYLCASSLVQGQYGYTFGSGTRLTVV.

A single count supports this clone. The genes are TRBV12-5 and TRBJ2-3; 12 nucleotides line up with TRBD1. Germline-derived CDR1 and CDR2 are LGHNT and FRNRAP. The CDR3 is made up of 14 amino acids. J lost 6 bases, V lost 7 bases, and 5 bases had no gene match. The CDR3: CASAPGQGADTQYF. DNA for the CDR3: TGTGCTAGTGCCCCGGGACAGGGGGCGGATACGCAGTATTTT.

The DNA of the CDR3 is TGTGCCAGCAGTCCACCGGTTTCGACTGAAGCTTTCTTT. It yields the protein CASSPPVSTEAFF. This rearrangement joins TRBV28 to TRBJ1-1; the D is unclear. The V gene lost 5 bases and the J gene lost 5 bases, with 12 bases spanning the gap. The CDR3 has 13 amino acids. CDR1 and CDR2 (germline): MDHEN, SYDVKM.

The J gene is TRBJ2-6, the V gene TRBV4-1, with D unresolved. The V gene lost 3 bases and the J gene lost 1 base, with 4 bases spanning the gap. This CDR3 has 14 amino acids. CDR1 is MGHRA and CDR2 is YSYEKL in the germline V gene. This CDR3 is CASSQESGANVLTF. DNA of the CDR3: TGCGCCAGCAGCCAGGAATCTGGGGCCAACGTCCTGACTTTC.

The gene calls are TRBV19 and TRBJ2-2, with D hard to call. The germline V gene has CDR1 LNHDA and CDR2 SQIVND (reference sequence). Trimming removed 8 bases from V and 6 bases from J, with 16 bases in between. The CDR3 has 14 amino acids. The CDR3 reads CASVGNSYAGELFF. The DNA for the CDR3 is TGTGCCAGTGTTGGGAATTCGTATGCCGGGGAGCTGTTTTTT.

The chain has TRBV2 and TRBJ2-2; possibly TRBD2 for D (7 bases). This CDR3 region has 16 residues. Trimming took 2 bases from V and 2 from J, leaving 12 bases between them. From germline, CDR1 is SNHLY and CDR2 FYNNEI. The CDR3, as DNA: TGTGCCAGCAGTGAACTTGGGGGGGCAAACACCGGGGAGCTGTTTTTT. Residues: CASSELGGANTGELFF.